The 9 T cell receptor beta chains below were found in one sample sequenced in a study of T cell repertoires in cytomegalovirus infection. No antigen is known for these receptors. One entry per CDR3 protein, called by TCRdb with MiXCR from the reads. This table holds about 770,000 distinct CDR3 sequences, 25% to 30% found once. Sequencing used cultured CD8+ T cells from PBMCs, obtained from culture after CMV antigen stimulation. These receptor sequences come from a human donor in good health (CMV status not recorded). Some clones in this sample may be carry-over from other donors' samples.

The table lists this clonotype with a few counts. This rearrangement joins TRBV12-3 or TRBV12-4 to TRBJ2-6; no clear D gene. CDR3 length equals 13 residues. The ends were cut back, 1 base at V and 4 bases at J, with 2 bases in the middle. CDR3 protein: CASSLEGANVLTF. CDR3 nucleotides: TGTGCCAGCAGTTTAGAGGGGGCCAACGTCCTGACTTTC.

The chain carries TRBV4-2 and TRBJ2-5, with 11 bases aligning to TRBD2. Unmatched junction bases numbered 8, after V lost 1 base and J lost 4 bases. CDR1 LGHNA and CDR2 YNFKEQ come from the germline V gene. This CDR3 is built from 17 residues. The CDR3 DNA is TGTGCCAGCAGCCAAGTCGGTAGCGGGGGGGCTCCAGAGACCCAGTACTTC. This translates into CASSQVGSGGAPETQYF.

This clonotype came up a few times. The chain employs TRBV7-3 and TRBJ2-5; the match to TRBD1 covers 9 bases. Germline V lookup: CDR1 SGHTA, CDR2 FQGTGA. V lost 5 bases and J lost 9; bases outside the gene matches: 10. The CDR3 is 14 residues long. CDR3 sequence reads: CASSEGTGKVAQYF. In DNA form, the CDR3 reads TGTGCCAGCAGCGAAGGGACAGGGAAAGTGGCCCAGTACTTC.

The chain couples TRBV25-1 to TRBJ2-7; TRBD2 aligns across 8 bases. CDR3 length equals 17 residues. The V gene end was trimmed by 0 bases and the J gene end by 0 bases; junction bases not matched to a gene: 7. Germline CDR1 and CDR2: MGHDK and SYGVNS. The CDR3 is CASSEYYVAGHSYEQYF. CDR3 nucleotides: TGTGCCAGCAGTGAATATTACGTAGCGGGGCACTCCTACGAGCAGTACTTC.

This clonotype has ten or more counts. The chain carries TRBV7-9 and TRBJ2-7; maybe TRBD2 (7 bases). This CDR3 comprises 12 residues. V was pared by 6 bases and J by 5 bases, with 11 bases between. The V gene's germline CDR1 is SEHNR and CDR2 FQNEAQ (reference sequence). The CDR3 nucleotides are TGTGCCAGCAGTTCGGGGGGCAACGAGCAGTACTTC. The encoded protein is CASSSGGNEQYF.

V usage is TRBV7-9 and J usage is TRBJ2-2; 10 bases align to TRBD2. The CDR3 is 16 residues long. CDR1 is SEHNR and CDR2 is FQNEAQ in the germline V gene (reference sequence). Losses at the gene ends were 4 bases for V and 4 bases for J; bases not matched to a gene: 6. CDR3 bases: TGTGCCAGCAGCTCGTCTAGCGGGGGCCGCACCGGGGAGCTGTTTTTT. It codes for CASSSSSGGRTGELFF.

This chain connects TRBV19 to TRBJ1-5; TRBD1 agrees at 7 bases. V lost 3 bases and J lost 6; bases outside the gene matches: 8. Germline V gene data show CDR1 as LNHDA and CDR2 as SQIVND (reference sequence). CDR3 length equals 15 residues. The CDR3, as DNA: TGTGCCAGTAGTATCGGTACAGGGGTATTTCAGCCCCAGCATTTT. This translates into CASSIGTGVFQPQHF.

This clonotype appeared a few times. The rearrangement joins TRBV11-3 to TRBJ2-5; 9 bases are a match to TRBD2. The CDR3 length is 16 residues. V shed 2 bases, J shed 3 bases, and the junction held 7 bases outside the gene matches. The germline CDR1 and CDR2 sequences are SGHNT and YENEEA. The CDR3, as DNA: TGTGCCAGCAGCTTACGGCGGGGGGGCCTGGAAGAGACCCAGTACTTC. It yields the protein CASSLRRGGLEETQYF.

The rearrangement links TRBV6-2 or TRBV6-3 to TRBJ2-7, with D tentatively TRBD1 (6 bases). V shed 2 bases and J shed 4 bases, with 24 bases lying between them. Per germline, CDR1 MNHEY and CDR2 SVGEGT. The CDR3 spans 18 residues. CDR3 DNA sequence: TGTGCCAGCAGTTACGAACGGGGTACGCTGGACAGATTATACGAGCAGTACGTC. As protein: CASSYERGTLDRLYEQYV.